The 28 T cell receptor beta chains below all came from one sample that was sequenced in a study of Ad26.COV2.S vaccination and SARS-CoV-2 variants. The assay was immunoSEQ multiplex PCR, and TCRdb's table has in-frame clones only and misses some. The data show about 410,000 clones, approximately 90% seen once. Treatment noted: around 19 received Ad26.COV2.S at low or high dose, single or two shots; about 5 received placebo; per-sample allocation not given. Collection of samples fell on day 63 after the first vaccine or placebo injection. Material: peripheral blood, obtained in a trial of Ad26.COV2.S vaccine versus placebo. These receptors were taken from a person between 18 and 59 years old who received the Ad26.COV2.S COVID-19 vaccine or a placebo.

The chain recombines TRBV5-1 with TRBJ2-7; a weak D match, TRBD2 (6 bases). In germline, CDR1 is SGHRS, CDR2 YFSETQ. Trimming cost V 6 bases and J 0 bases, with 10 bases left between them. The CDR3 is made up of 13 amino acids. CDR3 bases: TGCGCCAGCACACGGGGGAGCTCCTACGAGCAGTACTTC. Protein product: CASTRGSSYEQYF. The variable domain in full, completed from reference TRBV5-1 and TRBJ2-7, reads KAGVTQTPRYLIKTRGQQVTLSCSPISGHRSVSWYQQTPGQGLQFLFEYFSETQRNKGNFPGRFSGRQFSNSRSEMNVSTLELGDSALYLCASTRGSSYEQYFGPGTRLTVT.

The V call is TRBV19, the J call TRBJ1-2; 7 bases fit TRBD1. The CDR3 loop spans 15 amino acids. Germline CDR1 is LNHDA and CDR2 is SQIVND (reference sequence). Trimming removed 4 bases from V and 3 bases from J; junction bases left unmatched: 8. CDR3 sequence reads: CASSTIRGYDYGYTF. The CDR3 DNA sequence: TGTGCCAGTAGTACCATCAGGGGGTATGACTATGGCTACACCTTC.

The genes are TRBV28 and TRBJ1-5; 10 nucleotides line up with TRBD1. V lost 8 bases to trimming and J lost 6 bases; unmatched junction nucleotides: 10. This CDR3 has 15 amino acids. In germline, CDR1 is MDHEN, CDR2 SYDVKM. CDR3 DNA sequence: TGTGCCAGCTTGGGCCCCGGGACAGGGGTTCAGCCCCAGCATTTT. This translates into CASLGPGTGVQPQHF.

The CDR3 protein is CASSFLVVLSWTGTSGNTIYF. CDR3 nucleotides: TGTGCCAGCAGCTTTTTGGTTGTATTGTCCTGGACAGGGACCTCTGGAAACACCATATATTTT. The J gene is TRBJ1-3, the V gene TRBV12-1; the table gives TRBD1 as D, unverified against the DNA. TRBV12-1 represents a pseudogene. CDR3 length: 21 residues.

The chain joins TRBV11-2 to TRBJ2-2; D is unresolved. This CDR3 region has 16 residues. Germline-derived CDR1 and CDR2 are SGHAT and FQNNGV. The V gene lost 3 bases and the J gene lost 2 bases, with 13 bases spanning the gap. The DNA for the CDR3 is TGTGCCAGCAGCTTCTGGGTGGCTACCAACACCGGGGAGCTGTTTTTT. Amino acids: CASSFWVATNTGELFF.

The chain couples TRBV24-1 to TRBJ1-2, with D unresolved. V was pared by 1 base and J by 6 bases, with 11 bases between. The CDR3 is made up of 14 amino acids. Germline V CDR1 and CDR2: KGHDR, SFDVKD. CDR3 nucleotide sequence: TGTGCCACCAGTGATTTTAGGAGGGCCCATGGCTACACCTTC. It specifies CATSDFRRAHGYTF.

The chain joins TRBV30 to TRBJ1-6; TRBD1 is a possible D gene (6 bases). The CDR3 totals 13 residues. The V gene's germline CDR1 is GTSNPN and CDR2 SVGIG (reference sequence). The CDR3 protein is CATNTGRNSPLHF. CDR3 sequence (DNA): TGTGCTACGAACACAGGGCGAAATTCACCCCTCCACTTT.

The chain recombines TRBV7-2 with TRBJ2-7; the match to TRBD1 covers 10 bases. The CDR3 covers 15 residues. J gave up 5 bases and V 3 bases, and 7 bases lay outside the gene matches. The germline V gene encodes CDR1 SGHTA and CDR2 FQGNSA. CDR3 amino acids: CASSLGGTGENEQYF. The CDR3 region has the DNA TGTGCCAGCAGCTTGGGGGGGACAGGGGAGAACGAGCAGTACTTC.

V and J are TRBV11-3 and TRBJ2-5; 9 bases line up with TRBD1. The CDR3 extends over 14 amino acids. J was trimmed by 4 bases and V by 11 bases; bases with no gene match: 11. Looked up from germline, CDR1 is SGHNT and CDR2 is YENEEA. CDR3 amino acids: CAPLGTGIGETQYF. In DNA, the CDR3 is TGTGCCCCCCTCGGGACAGGGATTGGAGAGACCCAGTACTTC.

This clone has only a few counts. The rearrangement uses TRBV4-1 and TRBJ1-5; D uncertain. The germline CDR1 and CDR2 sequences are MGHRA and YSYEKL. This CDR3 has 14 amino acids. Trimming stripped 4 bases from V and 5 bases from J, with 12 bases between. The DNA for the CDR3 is TGCGCCAGCAGCCGCTTGTTGGGGTATCAGCCCCAGCATTTT. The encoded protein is CASSRLLGYQPQHF.

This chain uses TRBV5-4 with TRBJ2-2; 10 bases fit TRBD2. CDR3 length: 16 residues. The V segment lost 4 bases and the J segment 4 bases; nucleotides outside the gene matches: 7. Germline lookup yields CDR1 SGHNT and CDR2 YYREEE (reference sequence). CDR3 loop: CASSLLAGDGTGELFF. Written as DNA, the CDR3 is TGTGCCAGCAGCCTCCTAGCGGGAGACGGCACCGGGGAGCTGTTTTTT.

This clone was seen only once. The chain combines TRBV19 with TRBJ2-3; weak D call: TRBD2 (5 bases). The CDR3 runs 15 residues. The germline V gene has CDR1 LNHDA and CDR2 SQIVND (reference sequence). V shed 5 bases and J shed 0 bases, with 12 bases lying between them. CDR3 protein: CASSFTSASTDTQYF. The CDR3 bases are TGTGCCAGTAGTTTCACTAGTGCTAGCACAGATACGCAGTATTTT.

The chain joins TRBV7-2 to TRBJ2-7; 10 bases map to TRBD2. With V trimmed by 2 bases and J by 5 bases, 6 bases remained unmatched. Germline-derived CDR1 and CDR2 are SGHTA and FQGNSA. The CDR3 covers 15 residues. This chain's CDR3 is CASSLPLAGVNEQYF. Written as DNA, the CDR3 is TGTGCCAGCAGCTTACCCCTAGCGGGAGTCAACGAGCAGTACTTC.

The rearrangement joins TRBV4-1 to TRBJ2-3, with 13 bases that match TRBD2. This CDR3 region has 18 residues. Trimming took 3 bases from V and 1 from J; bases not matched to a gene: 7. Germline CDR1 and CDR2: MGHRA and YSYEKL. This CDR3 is CASSQKTSGRLGTDTQYF. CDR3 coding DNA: TGCGCCAGCAGCCAGAAGACTAGCGGGAGGTTAGGCACAGATACGCAGTATTTT.

The CDR3 sequence: CASSRGQGVLTEAFF. In nucleotides, the CDR3 is TGCGCCAGCAGCCGTGGACAGGGGGTATTAACTGAAGCTTTCTTT. The chain couples TRBV4-1 to TRBJ1-1; 10 bases line up with TRBD1. Germline CDR1 MGHRA, CDR2 YSYEKL. This CDR3 spans 15 amino acids. Trimming removed 4 bases from V and 5 bases from J; junction bases left unmatched: 7.

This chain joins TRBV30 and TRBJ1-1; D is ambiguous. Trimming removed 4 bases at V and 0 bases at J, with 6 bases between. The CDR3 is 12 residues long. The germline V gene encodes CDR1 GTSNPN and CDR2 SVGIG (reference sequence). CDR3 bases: TGTGCCTGGAAACGGTTGAACACTGAAGCTTTCTTT. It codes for CAWKRLNTEAFF.

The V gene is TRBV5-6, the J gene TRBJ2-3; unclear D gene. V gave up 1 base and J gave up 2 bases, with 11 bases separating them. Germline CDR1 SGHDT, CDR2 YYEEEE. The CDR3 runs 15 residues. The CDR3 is CASSLWHFDTDTQYF. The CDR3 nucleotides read TGTGCCAGCAGCTTGTGGCACTTCGACACAGATACGCAGTATTTT.

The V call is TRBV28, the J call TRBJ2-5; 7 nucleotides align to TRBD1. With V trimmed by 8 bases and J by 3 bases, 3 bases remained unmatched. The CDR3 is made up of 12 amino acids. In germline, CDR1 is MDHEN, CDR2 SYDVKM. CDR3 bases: TGTGCCAGCGGGACAGTTGAAGAGACCCAGTACTTC. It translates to CASGTVEETQYF. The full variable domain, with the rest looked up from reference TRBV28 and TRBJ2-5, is DVKVTQSSRYLVKRTGEKVFLECVQDMDHENMFWYRQDPGLGLRLIYFSYDVKMKEKGDIPEGYSVSREKKERFSLILESASTNQTSMYLCASGTVEETQYFGPGTRLLVL.

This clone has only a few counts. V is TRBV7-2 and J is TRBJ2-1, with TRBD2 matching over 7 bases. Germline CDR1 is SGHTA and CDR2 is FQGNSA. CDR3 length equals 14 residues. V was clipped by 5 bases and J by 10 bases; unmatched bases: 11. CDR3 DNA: TGTGCCAGCAGCCCTCGACTAGCCCAACGCGAGCAGTTCTTC. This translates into CASSPRLAQREQFF.

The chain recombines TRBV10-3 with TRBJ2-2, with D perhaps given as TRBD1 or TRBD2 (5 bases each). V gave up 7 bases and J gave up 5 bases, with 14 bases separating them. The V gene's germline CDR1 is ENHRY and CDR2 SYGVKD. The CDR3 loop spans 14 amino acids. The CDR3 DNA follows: TGTGCCATCAAAGGGACCCGGGATACCGGGGAGCTGTTTTTT. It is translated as CAIKGTRDTGELFF.

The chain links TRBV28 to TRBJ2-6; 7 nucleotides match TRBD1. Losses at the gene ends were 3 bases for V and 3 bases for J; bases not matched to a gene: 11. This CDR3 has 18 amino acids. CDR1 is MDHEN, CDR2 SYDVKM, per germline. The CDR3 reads CASSFDRAFGLGANVLTF. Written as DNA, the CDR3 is TGTGCCAGCAGTTTTGACAGGGCTTTTGGGCTTGGGGCCAACGTCCTGACTTTC.

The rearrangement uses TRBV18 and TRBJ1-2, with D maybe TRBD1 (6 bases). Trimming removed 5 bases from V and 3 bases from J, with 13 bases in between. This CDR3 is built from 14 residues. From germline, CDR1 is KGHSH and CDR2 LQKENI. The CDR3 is CASSYRQDYYGYTF. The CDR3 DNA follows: TGTGCCAGCTCATATCGACAGGACTACTATGGCTACACCTTC.

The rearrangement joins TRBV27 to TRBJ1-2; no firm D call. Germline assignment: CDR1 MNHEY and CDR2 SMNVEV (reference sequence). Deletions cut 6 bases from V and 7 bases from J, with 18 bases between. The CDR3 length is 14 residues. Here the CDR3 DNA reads TGTGCCAGCAGCCCAAGGGAGGGAACGTTTGGCTACACCTTC. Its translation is CASSPREGTFGYTF.

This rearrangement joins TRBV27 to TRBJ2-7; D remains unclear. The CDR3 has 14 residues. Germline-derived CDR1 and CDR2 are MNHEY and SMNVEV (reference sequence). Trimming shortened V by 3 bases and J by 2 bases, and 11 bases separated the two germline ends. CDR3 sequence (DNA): TGTGCCAGCAGTTTGACCGACGGACCCTACGAGCAGTACTTC. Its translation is CASSLTDGPYEQYF.

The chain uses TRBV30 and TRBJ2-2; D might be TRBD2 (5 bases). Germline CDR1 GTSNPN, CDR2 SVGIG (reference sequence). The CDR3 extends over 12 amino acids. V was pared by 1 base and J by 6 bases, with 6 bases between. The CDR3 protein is CAWSGGSGELFF. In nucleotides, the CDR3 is TGTGCCTGGAGTGGCGGGTCCGGGGAGCTGTTTTTT. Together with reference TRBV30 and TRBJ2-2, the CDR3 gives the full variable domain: SQTIHQWPATLVQPVGSPLSLECTVEGTSNPNLYWYRQAAGRGLQLLFYSVGIGQISSEVPQNLSASRPQDRQFILSSKKLLLSDSGFYLCAWSGGSGELFFGEGSRLTVL.

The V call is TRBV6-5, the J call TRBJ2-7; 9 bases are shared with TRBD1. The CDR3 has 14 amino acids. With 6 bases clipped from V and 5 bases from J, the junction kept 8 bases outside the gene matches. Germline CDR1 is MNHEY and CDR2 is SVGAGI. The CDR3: CASRDRTGEHEQYF. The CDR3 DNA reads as TGTGCCAGCAGGGATCGGACAGGGGAGCACGAGCAGTACTTC.

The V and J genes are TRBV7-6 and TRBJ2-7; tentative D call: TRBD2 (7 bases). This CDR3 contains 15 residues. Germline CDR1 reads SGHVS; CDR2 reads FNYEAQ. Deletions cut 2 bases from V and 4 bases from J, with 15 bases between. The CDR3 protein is CASSLFEGGGYEQYF. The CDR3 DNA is TGTGCCAGCAGCTTATTTGAGGGAGGGGGATACGAGCAGTACTTC.

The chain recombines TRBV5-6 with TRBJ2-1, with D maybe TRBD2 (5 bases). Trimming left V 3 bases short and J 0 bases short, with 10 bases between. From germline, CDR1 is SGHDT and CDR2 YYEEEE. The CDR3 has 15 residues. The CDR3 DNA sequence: TGTGCCAGCAGCTATGGACTGAGCTCCTACAATGAGCAGTTCTTC. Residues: CASSYGLSSYNEQFF.